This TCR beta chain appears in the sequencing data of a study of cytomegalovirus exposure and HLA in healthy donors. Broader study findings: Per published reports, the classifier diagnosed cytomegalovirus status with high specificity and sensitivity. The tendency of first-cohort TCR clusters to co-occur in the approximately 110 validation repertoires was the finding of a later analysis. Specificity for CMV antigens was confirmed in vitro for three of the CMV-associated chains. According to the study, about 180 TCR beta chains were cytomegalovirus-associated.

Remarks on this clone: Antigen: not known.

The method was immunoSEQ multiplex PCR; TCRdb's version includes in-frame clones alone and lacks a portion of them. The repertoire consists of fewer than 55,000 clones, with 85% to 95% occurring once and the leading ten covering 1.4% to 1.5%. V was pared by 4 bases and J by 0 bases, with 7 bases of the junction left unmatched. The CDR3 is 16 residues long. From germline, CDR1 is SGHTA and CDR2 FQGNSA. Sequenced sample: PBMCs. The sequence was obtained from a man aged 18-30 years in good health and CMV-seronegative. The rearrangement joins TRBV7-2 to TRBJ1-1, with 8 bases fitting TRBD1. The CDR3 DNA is TGTGCCAGCAGCTCACGAGGGACAGGCCTGAACACTGAAGCTTTCTTT. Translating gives CASSSRGTGLNTEAFF.